These T cell receptor beta chains were read from a single sample in a study of T cell changes during pregnancy in multiple sclerosis. Profiling relied on immunoSEQ multiplex PCR, and the TCRdb table lists in-frame clones only, not all of them. This sample carries fewer than 90,000 clones, just under 95% of them seen once, and the ten largest clones take 0.9% to 1.2%. The sample was peripheral blood, taken in the first trimester of pregnancy. Receptors originate from a female donor with multiple sclerosis, enrolled in a pregnancy study. Both conserved end residues are part of each CDR3. The order of the fields is CDR3 protein, CDR3 DNA, J gene, D gene, clone size, V gene. D genes are given only for firm matches. Clone size is not always given. Where it is, it says once, few, many or a class for expanded clones.

CDR3aa: CASSLEGGSSGELFF
CDR3nt: TGCGCCAGCAGCTTGGAAGGAGGTTCAAGCGGGGAGCTGTTTTTT
j_gene: TRBJ2-2
d_gene: -
abundance: -
v_gene: TRBV5-1

CDR3aa: CASSHGPGQSSYEQYF
CDR3nt: TGTGCCAGCAGCCATGGTCCGGGACAGAGCTCCTACGAGCAGTACTTC
j_gene: TRBJ2-7
d_gene: TRBD1
abundance: -
v_gene: TRBV28

CDR3aa: CASALQNVYEQYF
CDR3nt: TGTGCCAGCGCCCTTCAGAACGTCTACGAGCAGTACTTC
j_gene: TRBJ2-7
d_gene: -
abundance: -
v_gene: TRBV7-2

CDR3aa: CASPDPGQGYEQYF
CDR3nt: TGTGCCAGCCCCGACCCGGGACAGGGGTACGAGCAGTACTTC
j_gene: TRBJ2-7
d_gene: TRBD1
abundance: -
v_gene: TRBV6-4

CDR3aa: CASKDQGETQYF
CDR3nt: TGCGCCAGCAAGGACCAGGGGGAGACCCAGTACTTC
j_gene: TRBJ2-5
d_gene: -
abundance: once
v_gene: TRBV5-1

CDR3aa: CATGQGLVTEAFF
CDR3nt: TGTGCCACCGGACAGGGATTGGTTACTGAAGCTTTCTTT
j_gene: TRBJ1-1
d_gene: TRBD1
abundance: medium-sized
v_gene: TRBV10-3

CDR3aa: CASSLSRGGRAFF
CDR3nt: TGTGCCAGCAGTTTATCAAGAGGGGGACGAGCTTTCTTT
j_gene: TRBJ1-1
d_gene: -
abundance: -
v_gene: TRBV27

CDR3aa: CAIRSGPGNEQFF
CDR3nt: TGTGCCATCAGAAGCGGTCCAGGCAATGAGCAGTTCTTC
j_gene: TRBJ2-1
d_gene: -
abundance: -
v_gene: TRBV10-3

CDR3aa: CASSFRFGGETQYF
CDR3nt: TGTGCCAGCAGCTTCCGGTTTGGTGGTGAGACCCAGTACTTC
j_gene: TRBJ2-5
d_gene: -
abundance: once
v_gene: TRBV7-2

CDR3aa: CASSSGSSGNTIYF
CDR3nt: TGCGCCAGCAGTTCAGGGTCCTCTGGAAACACCATATATTTT
j_gene: TRBJ1-3
d_gene: -
abundance: few
v_gene: TRBV10-1